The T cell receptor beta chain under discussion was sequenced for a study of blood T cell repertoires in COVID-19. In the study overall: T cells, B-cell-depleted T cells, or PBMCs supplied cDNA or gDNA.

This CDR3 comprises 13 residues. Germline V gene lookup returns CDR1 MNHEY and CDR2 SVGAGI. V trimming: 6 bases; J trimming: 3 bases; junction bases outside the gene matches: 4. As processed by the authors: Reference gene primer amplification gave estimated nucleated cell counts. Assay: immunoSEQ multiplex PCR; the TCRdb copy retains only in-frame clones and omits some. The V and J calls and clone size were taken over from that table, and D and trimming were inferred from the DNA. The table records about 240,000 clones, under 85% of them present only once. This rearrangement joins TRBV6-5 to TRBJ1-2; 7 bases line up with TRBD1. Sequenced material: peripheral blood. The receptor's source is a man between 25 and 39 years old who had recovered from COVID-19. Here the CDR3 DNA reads TGTGCCAGCAGCAGAGACAGGGACTATGGCTACACCTTC. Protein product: CASSRDRDYGYTF.